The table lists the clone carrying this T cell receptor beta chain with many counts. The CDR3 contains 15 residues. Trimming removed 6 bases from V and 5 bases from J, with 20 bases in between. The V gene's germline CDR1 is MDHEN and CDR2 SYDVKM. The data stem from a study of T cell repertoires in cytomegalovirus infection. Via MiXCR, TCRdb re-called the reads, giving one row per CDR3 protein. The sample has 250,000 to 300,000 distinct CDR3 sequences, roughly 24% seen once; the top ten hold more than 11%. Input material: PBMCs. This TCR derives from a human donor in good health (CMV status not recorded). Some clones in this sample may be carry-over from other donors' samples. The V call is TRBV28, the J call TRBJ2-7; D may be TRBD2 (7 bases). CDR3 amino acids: CASSPRLGAGDEQYV. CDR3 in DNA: TGTGCCAGCAGCCCACGGTTGGGGGCGGGGGACGAGCAGTACGTC.